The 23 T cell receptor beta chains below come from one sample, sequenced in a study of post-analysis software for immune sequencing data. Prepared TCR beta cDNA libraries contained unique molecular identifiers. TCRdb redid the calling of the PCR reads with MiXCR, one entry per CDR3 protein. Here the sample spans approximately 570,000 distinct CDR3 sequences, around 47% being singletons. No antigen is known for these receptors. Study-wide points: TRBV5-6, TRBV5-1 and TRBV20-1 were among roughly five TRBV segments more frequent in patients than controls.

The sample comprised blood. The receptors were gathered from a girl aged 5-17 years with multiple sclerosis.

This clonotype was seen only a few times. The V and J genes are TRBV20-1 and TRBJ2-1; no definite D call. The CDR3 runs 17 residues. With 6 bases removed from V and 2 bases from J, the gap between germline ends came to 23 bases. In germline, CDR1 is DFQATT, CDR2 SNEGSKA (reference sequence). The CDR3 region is CSADPRAPDVPYNEQFF. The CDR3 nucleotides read TGCAGTGCGGACCCCCGGGCACCGGATGTACCCTACAATGAGCAGTTCTTC.

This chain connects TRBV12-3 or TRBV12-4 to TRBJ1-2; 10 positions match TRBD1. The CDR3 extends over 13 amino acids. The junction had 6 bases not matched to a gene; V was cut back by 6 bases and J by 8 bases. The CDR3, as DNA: TGTGCCAGCAGGACAGGGGGCGCGCTAGGCTACACCTTC. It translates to CASRTGGALGYTF.

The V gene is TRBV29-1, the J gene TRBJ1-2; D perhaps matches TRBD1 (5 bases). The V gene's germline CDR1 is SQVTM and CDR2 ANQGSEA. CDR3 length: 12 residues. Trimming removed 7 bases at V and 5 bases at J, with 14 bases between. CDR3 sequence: CSATGHQYGYTF. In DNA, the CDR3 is TGCAGCGCTACCGGACACCAGTATGGCTACACCTTC.

The CDR3 DNA reads TGTGCCAGCAGCGCCCGAGGGGAAGGCAGGGGGCGCACAGATACGCAGTATTTT. The encoded protein is CASSARGEGRGRTDTQYF. The rearrangement links TRBV9 to TRBJ2-3, with TRBD1 matching over 8 bases. The CDR3 extends over 18 amino acids. Per the germline V gene, CDR1 is SGDLS and CDR2 is YYNGEE. After removal of 3 bases from V and 1 base from J, the junction contained 13 bases not matched to a gene.

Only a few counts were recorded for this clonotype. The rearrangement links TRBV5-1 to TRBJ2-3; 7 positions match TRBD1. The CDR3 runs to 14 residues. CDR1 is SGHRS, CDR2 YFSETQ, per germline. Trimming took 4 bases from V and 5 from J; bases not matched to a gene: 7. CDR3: CASSPTGSGDTQYF. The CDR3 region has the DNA TGCGCCAGCAGCCCGACAGGGTCAGGAGATACGCAGTATTTT.

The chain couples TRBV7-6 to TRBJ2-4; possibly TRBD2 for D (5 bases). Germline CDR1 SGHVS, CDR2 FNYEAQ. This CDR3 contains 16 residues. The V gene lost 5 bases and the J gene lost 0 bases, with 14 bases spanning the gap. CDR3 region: CASSLGLGRAKNIQYF. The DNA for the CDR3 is TGTGCCAGCAGCCTTGGACTCGGACGAGCCAAAAACATTCAGTACTTC.

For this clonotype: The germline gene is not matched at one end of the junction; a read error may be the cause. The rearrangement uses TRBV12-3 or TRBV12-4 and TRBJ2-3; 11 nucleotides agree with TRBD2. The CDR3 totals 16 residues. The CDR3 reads CASSFSGGVGADAQYF. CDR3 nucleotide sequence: TGTGCCAGCAGTTTTAGCGGGGGGGTGGGCGCAGATGCGCAGTATTTT.

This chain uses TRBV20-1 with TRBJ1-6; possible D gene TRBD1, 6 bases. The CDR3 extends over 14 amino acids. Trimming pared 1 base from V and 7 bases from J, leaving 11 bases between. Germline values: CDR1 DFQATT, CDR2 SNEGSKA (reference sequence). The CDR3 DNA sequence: TGCAGTGCTAGAGTGGGGACACCAAATTCACCCCTCCACTTT. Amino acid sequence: CSARVGTPNSPLHF.

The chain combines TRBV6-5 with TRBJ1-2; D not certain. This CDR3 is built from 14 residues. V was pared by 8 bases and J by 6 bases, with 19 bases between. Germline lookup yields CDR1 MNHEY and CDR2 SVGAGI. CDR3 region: CASSATRRSDGYTF. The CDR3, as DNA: TGTGCCAGCTCGGCCACCAGGAGGTCGGATGGCTACACCTTC.

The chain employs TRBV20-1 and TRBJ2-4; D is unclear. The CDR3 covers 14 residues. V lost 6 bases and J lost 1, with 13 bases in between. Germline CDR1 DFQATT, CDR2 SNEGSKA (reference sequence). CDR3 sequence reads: CSALSRRAKNIQYF. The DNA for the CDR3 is TGCAGTGCCCTCAGTCGCAGGGCCAAAAACATTCAGTACTTC.

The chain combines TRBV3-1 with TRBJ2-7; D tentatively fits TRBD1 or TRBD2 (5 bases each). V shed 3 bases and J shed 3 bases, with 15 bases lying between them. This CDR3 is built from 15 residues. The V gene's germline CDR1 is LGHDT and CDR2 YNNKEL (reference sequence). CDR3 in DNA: TGTGCCAGCAGCCAGGCCGGGACGGCAAGCTACGAGCAGTACTTC. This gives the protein CASSQAGTASYEQYF.

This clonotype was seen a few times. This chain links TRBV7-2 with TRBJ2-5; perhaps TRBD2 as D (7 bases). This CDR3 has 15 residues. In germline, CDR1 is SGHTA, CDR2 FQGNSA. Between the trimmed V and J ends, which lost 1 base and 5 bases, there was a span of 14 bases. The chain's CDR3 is CASSLVGGGTETQYF. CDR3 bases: TGTGCCAGCAGCTTAGTGGGGGGGGGCACCGAGACCCAGTACTTC.

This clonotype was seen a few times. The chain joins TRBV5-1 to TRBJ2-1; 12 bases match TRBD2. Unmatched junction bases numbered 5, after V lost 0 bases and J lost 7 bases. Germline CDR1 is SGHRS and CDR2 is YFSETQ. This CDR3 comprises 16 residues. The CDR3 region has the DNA TGCGCCAGCAGCTTGGCCCCACTAGCGGGGGGTAATGAGCAGTTCTTC. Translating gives CASSLAPLAGGNEQFF.

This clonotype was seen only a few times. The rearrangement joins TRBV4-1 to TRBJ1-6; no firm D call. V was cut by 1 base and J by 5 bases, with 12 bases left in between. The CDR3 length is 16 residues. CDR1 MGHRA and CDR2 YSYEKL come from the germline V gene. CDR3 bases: TGCGCCAGCAGCCAAGCCGGAACCAGAGATAATTCACCCCTCCACTTT. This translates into CASSQAGTRDNSPLHF.

DNA for the CDR3: TGTGCCAGCAGTTATCGTGCGAAGGGGGTGGTGAACACTGAAGCTTTCTTT. Translated: CASSYRAKGVVNTEAFF. The chain combines TRBV27 with TRBJ1-1; possible D gene TRBD1, 6 bases. Trimming took 4 bases from V and 0 from J, leaving 18 bases between them. CDR3 length equals 17 residues. The germline gives CDR1 MNHEY, CDR2 SMNVEV (reference sequence).

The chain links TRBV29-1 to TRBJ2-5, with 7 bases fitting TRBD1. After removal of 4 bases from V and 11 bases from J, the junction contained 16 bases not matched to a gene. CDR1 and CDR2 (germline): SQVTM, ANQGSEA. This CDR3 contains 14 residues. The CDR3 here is CSVVGTAFRNEQYF. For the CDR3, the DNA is TGCAGCGTTGTCGGGACAGCTTTCAGGAATGAGCAGTACTTC.

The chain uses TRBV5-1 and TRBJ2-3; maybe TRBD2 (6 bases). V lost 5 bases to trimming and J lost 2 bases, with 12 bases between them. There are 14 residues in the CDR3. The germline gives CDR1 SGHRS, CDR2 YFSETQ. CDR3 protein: CASRKGLSTDTQYF. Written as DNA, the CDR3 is TGCGCCAGCAGGAAGGGACTTTCCACAGATACGCAGTATTTT.

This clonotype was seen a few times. The CDR3 coding sequence is TGCAGCATATCCGGGACAGGGGGCTCCTACGAGCAGTACTTC. It codes for CSISGTGGSYEQYF. This rearrangement joins TRBV29-1 to TRBJ2-7; 11 nucleotides agree with TRBD1. V was clipped by 8 bases and J by 0 bases; unmatched bases: 6. The CDR3 contains 14 residues. In germline, CDR1 is SQVTM, CDR2 ANQGSEA.

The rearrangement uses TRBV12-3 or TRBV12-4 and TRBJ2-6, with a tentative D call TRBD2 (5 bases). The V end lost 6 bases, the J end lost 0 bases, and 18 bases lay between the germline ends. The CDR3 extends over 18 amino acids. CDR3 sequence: CASSFTGRRSSGANVLTF. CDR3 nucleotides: TGTGCCAGCAGCTTCACGGGCCGGAGGTCCTCTGGGGCCAACGTCCTGACTTTC.

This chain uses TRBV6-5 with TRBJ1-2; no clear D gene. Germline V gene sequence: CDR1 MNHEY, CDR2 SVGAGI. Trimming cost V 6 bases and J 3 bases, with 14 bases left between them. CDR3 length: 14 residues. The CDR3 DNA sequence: TGTGCCAGCAGGGGTTCCGGGAGAGACTATGGCTACACCTTC. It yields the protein CASRGSGRDYGYTF.

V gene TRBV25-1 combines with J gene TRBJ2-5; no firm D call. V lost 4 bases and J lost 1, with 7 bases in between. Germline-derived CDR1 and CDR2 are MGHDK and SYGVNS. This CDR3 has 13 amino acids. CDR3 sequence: CASSGPAQETQYF. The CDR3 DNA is TGTGCCAGCAGTGGACCTGCCCAAGAGACCCAGTACTTC.

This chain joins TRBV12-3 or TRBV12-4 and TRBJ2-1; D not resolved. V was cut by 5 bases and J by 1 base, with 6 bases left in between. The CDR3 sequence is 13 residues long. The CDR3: CASSQRSYNEQFF. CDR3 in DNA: TGTGCCAGCAGTCAACGATCCTACAATGAGCAGTTCTTC.

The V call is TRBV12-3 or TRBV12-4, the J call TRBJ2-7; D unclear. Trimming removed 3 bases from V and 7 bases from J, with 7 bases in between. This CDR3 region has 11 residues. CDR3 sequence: CASSFTREQYF. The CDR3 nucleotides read TGTGCCAGCAGTTTCACCAGGGAGCAGTACTTC.